The present TCR beta chain was sequenced within a study of cytomegalovirus exposure and HLA in healthy donors. Study information: Early released data comprised tens of millions of unique TCRs from HLA-typed donors. Whole-study results and caveats: Testing in vitro showed three CMV-associated chains specific for CMV antigens. According to a later analysis, most TCR beta chains associated with CMV appeared HLA-restricted. Sequence variants that were highly shared formed a cluster that was likely a sequencing artifact.

The PCR made use of 60 Vbeta and 13 Jbeta primers. The method was immunoSEQ multiplex PCR; TCRdb's version includes in-frame clones alone and lacks a portion of them. The repertoire has some 180,000 clones, 8.5% to 10% of them found once; the top ten carry approximately 1.3%. Worth noting for this clone: Its antigen is currently unknown.

This receptor was obtained from a woman aged 25 to 39 in good health and CMV-seropositive. Specimen: PBMCs.

The CDR3 sequence: CAWTRLGGGTGELFF. The CDR3 DNA follows: TGTGCCTGGACCCGACTCGGGGGAGGGACCGGGGAGCTGTTTTTT. The J gene is TRBJ2-2, the V gene TRBV30; 7 bases are shared with TRBD2. The V and J ends lost 4 bases and 5 bases, in that order; junction bases with no gene match: 10. The CDR3 runs to 15 residues. Germline lookup yields CDR1 GTSNPN and CDR2 SVGIG (reference sequence).